This T cell receptor (beta chain) was found in a study of blood T cell repertoires in COVID-19. About the study: Donors in the United States, Italy and Spain gave samples during acute or convalescent COVID-19. From T cells, B-cell-depleted T cells, or PBMCs came the material, which was cDNA or gDNA.

Participants were placed into cohorts based on the clinical history they reported. V was pared by 2 bases and J by 4 bases, with 10 bases of the junction left unmatched. Germline loops: CDR1 SGHTA, CDR2 FQGNSA. This CDR3 is built from 16 residues. How the authors handled the data: Amplified reference gene primers provided the basis for estimating nucleated cell counts. The repertoire was sequenced with immunoSEQ multiplex PCR; TCRdb's copy has only in-frame clones and lacks some. V, J and clone size are those of that table, while D and trimming were read from the DNA. In the table there are approximately 400,000 clones, 88% of which are singletons.

Specimen: PBMCs or T cells enriched from blood (not recorded which). The genes are TRBV7-2 and TRBJ2-7; 8 bases fit TRBD1. This clonotype was sampled from a woman aged 18-35 years who had recovered from COVID-19. CDR3 residues: CASSLYTPRQGYEQYF. The CDR3 DNA reads TGTGCCAGCAGCTTATATACTCCCAGACAGGGGTACGAGCAGTACTTC. The full variable domain, in which reference TRBV7-2 and TRBJ2-7 provide the parts outside the CDR3, is GAGVSQSPSNKVTEKGKDVELRCDPISGHTALYWYRQSLGQGLEFLIYFQGNSAPDKSGLPSDRFSAERTGGSVSTLTIQRTQQEDSAVYLCASSLYTPRQGYEQYFGPGTRLTVT.